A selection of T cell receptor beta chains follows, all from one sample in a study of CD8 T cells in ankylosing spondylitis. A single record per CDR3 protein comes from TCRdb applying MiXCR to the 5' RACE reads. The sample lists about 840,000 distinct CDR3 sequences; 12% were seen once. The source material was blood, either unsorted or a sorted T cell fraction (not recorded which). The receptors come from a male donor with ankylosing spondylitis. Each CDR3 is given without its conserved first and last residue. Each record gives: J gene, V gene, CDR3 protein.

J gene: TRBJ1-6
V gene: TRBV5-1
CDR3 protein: ASSLSAGSYNSPLH

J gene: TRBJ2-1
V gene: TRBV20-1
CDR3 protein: SASQGLTYNEQF

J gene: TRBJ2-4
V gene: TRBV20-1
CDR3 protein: SASRAKNIQY

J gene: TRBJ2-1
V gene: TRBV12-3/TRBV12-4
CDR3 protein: ASSFTQLAGVDEQF

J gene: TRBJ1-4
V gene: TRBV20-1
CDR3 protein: SATQGYDEKLF

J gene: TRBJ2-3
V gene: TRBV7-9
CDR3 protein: ASSRGLVADTQY

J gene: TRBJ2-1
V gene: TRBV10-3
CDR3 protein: AISEVFPGGTYNEQF

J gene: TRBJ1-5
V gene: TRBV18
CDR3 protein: ASSPPGTRGNSNQPQH

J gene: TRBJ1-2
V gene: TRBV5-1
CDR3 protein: ASSPLSNYGYT

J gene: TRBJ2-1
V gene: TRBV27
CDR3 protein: ASSFSGGTLYNEQF

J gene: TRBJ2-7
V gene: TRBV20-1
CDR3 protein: SARTSGSVYEQY

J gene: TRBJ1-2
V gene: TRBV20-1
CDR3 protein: SASTRIGQGLYT

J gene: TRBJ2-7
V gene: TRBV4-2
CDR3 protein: ASSQASFPGLLLYEQY

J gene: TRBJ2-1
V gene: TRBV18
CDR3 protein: ASSPPSGLAAINEQF

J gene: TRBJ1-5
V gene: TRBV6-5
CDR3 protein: ASSYLRDQPQH

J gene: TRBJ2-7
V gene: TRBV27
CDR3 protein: ASSWQTSYEQY

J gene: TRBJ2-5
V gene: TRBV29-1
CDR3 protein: SVEDRWTETQY

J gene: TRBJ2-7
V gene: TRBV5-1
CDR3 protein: ASSLADRGQYEQY

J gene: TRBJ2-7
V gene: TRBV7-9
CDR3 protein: ASSSPDRQAAYEQY

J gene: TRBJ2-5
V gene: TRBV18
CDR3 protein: ASAPLAVAETQY

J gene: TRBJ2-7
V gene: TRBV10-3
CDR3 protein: AISDGAGIQYEQY

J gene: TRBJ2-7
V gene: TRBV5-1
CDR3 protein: ASSLERSPHEQY

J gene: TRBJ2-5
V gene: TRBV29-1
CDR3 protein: SVAGGQETQY

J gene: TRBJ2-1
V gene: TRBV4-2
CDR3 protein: ASSQEPWTSGNNEQF

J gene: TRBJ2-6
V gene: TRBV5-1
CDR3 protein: ASSHRPSGANVLT

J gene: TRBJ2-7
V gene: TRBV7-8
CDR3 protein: ASSRGSSGGYEQY

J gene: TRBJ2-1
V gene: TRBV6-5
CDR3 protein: ASSYLALRNNEQF

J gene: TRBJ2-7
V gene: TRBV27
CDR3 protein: ASSFADSHEQY

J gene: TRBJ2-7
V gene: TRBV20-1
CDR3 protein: SARDNGRQATYEQY

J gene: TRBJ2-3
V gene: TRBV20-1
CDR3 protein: SALAQGGPPDTQY

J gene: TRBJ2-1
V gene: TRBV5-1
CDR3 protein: ASSLVGGLYEQF

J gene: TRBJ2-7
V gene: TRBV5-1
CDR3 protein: ASSHGDRGPADEQY

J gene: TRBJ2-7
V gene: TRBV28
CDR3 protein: ASSYEQSPGYEQY

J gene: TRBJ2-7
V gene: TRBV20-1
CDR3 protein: SARDFPSGGPGEQY

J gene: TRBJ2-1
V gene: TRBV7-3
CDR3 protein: ASSLTGGPAGDNEQF

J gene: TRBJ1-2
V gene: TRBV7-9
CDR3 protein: ASSQMTDTYGYT

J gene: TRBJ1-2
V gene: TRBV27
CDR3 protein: ASRLSGSFYGYT

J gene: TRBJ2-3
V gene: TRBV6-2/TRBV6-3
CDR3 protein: ASSSRTLVRDTQY

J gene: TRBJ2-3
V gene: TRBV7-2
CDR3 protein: ASSFRESTDTQY

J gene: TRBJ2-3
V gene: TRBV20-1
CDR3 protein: SARPGTSPPSLH

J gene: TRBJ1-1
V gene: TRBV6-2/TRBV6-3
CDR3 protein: ASSPQLPVNTEAF

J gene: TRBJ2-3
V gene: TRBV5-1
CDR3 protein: ASADTLRSTDTQY

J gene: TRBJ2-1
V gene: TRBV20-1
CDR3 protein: SADDSYNEQF

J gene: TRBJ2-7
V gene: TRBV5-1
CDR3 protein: ASSLMGAGQGYEQY

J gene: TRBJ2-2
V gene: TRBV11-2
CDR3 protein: ASRPRTWSGELF

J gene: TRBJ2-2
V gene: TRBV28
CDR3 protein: AAGHTRTGELF

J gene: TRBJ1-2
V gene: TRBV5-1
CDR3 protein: ASSLRGGVYGYT

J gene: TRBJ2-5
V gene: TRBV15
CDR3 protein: ATSRGGDQETQY

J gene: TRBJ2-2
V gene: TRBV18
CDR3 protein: ASSPEGQGYTGELF

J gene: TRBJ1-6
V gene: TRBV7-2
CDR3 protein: ASSLFFRQFNSPLH

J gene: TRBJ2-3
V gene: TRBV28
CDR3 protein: ASRRGDRDTDTQY

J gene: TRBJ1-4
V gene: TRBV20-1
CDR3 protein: SARTAGYEKLF

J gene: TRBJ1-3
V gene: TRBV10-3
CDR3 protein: AISGKSPGNTIY

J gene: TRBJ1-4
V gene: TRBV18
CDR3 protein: ASSPGAASTNEKLF

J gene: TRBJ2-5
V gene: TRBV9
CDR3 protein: ASSDRDSQETQY